This TCR beta chain derives from a study of T-cell memory formation after mild COVID-19. Findings and limits, study-wide: Pre-infection memory contained some responding clones, which suggested that cross-reactive memory had joined. CD4/CD8 balance characterized clones contracting day 15 to 85, and CD4+ skew characterized later expanders. CM and EM subsets held most contracting CD4+ clones; EMRA held CD8+ ones.

This clonotype has more than one count but fewer than ten. Its matching antigen is unknown. TCRdb independently ran MiXCR on the 5' RACE reads; one entry per CDR3 protein. Counted here are about 340,000 distinct CDR3 sequences, more than 15% occurring once; the ten biggest clones make up approximately 20%. The CDR3 covers 14 residues. Unmatched junction bases numbered 2, after V lost 0 bases and J lost 3 bases. The germline V gene has CDR1 SGHVS and CDR2 FQNEAQ. Sequencing was performed on PBMCs or a T cell subset sorted from them (not recorded which). This sequence joins TRBV7-8 and TRBJ2-7, with 7 bases matching TRBD1. The source of this sequence is a man in his late teens or twenties who had mild COVID-19 (a few samples of this study predate the infection). Cell type and time point are not known. This CDR3 reads CASSLAGQYYEQYF. The CDR3, as DNA: TGTGCCAGCAGCTTAGCGGGACAGTACTACGAGCAGTACTTC.